This entry lists 20 T cell receptor beta chains sequenced from one sample in a study of blood T cell repertoires in COVID-19. Libraries were prepared by immunoSEQ multiplex PCR; TCRdb keeps only in-frame clonotypes and omits some of them. The table shows some 94,000 clones, with over 80% occurring only once. The material sequenced was peripheral blood. The receptors here all came from a human donor in a cohort sampled during active COVID-19.

V usage is TRBV11-3 and J usage is TRBJ1-1; maybe TRBD1 (5 bases). V gave up 1 base and J gave up 7 bases, with 7 bases separating them. From germline, CDR1 is SGHNT and CDR2 YENEEA. The CDR3 totals 12 residues. The CDR3 nucleotides are TGTGCCAGCAGCTTAGGTGGACATGAAGCTTTCTTT. This gives the protein CASSLGGHEAFF.

The gene calls are TRBV29-1 and TRBJ2-1, with D perhaps TRBD2 (5 bases). Germline V gene data show CDR1 as SQVTM and CDR2 as ANQGSEA. The CDR3 has 13 amino acids. The ends were cut back, 5 bases at V and 0 bases at J, with 8 bases in the middle. The chain's CDR3 is CSVSGSSYNEQFF. The CDR3 coding sequence is TGCAGCGTTAGCGGAAGCTCCTACAATGAGCAGTTCTTC.

CDR3 coding DNA: TGTGCCAGCAGCCTCCAAGGCGGGGCGGAGGGTACTGAAGCTTTCTTT. Amino acid sequence: CASSLQGGAEGTEAFF. This rearrangement joins TRBV7-9 to TRBJ1-1; a possible D gene is TRBD1 (5 bases). Germline values: CDR1 SEHNR, CDR2 FQNEAQ (reference sequence). This CDR3 contains 16 residues. V was pared by 5 bases and J by 5 bases, with 21 bases between.

The gene calls are TRBV29-1 and TRBJ2-7; D possibly corresponds to TRBD1 (6 bases). V shed 7 bases and J shed 4 bases, with 23 bases lying between them. Germline CDR1 is SQVTM and CDR2 is ANQGSEA. The CDR3 totals 15 residues. CDR3 bases: TGCAGCGCGAAAACACTAGGACAGTCAGGATACGAGCAGTACTTC. It encodes CSAKTLGQSGYEQYF.

The chain employs TRBV19 and TRBJ2-7; D might be TRBD1 (6 bases). Germline lookup yields CDR1 LNHDA and CDR2 SQIVND (reference sequence). V shed 5 bases and J shed 3 bases, with 20 bases lying between them. The CDR3 covers 16 residues. CDR3 residues: CASSSTTGSWGYEQYF. DNA for the CDR3: TGTGCCAGTAGTTCCACAACAGGGTCCTGGGGCTACGAGCAGTACTTC.

This clone showed up just once. The V call is TRBV28, the J call TRBJ1-4, with D maybe TRBD1 (6 bases). The CDR3 spans 12 residues. In germline, CDR1 is MDHEN, CDR2 SYDVKM. The CDR3 loop is CAGRDRGGKLFF. CDR3 sequence (DNA): TGTGCGGGGAGGGACCGAGGGGGAAAACTGTTTTTT. The full variable domain, in which reference TRBV28 and TRBJ1-4 provide the parts outside the CDR3, is DVKVTQSSRYLVKRTGEKVFLECVQDMDHENMFWYRQDPGLGLRLIYFSYDVKMKEKGDIPEGYSVSREKKERFSLILESASTNQTSMYLCAGRDRGGKLFFGSGTQLSVL.

The chain recombines TRBV7-9 with TRBJ2-1; 10 nucleotides agree with TRBD2. The CDR3 covers 16 residues. The junction had 4 bases not matched to a gene; V was cut back by 1 base and J by 4 bases. Per germline, CDR1 SEHNR and CDR2 FQNEAQ (reference sequence). The CDR3 DNA sequence: TGTGCCAGCAGCTTAGTACTAGCGGGACCTTACAATGAGCAGTTCTTC. Protein sequence: CASSLVLAGPYNEQFF.

CDR3 amino acids: CASSSPTSGRKETQYF. The CDR3 nucleotides are TGTGCCAGCAGCTCCCCGACTAGCGGGAGGAAAGAGACCCAGTACTTC. The chain carries TRBV5-4 and TRBJ2-5; 13 bases align to TRBD2. The CDR3 extends over 16 amino acids. From germline, CDR1 is SGHNT and CDR2 YYREEE (reference sequence). J gave up 3 bases and V 3 bases, and 5 bases lay outside the gene matches.

The genes are TRBV10-3 and TRBJ1-5, with TRBD1 matching 7 bases. The CDR3 covers 15 residues. Unmatched junction bases numbered 4, after V lost 0 bases and J lost 5 bases. Germline lookup yields CDR1 ENHRY and CDR2 SYGVKD. CDR3 residues: CAISESGQGDQPQHF. CDR3 nucleotides: TGTGCCATCAGTGAGTCAGGGCAGGGGGATCAGCCCCAGCATTTT.

This rearrangement joins TRBV6-5 to TRBJ1-1; 8 bases align to TRBD1. With 5 bases clipped from V and 1 base from J, the junction kept 6 bases outside the gene matches. The germline CDR1 and CDR2 sequences are MNHEY and SVGAGI. The CDR3 covers 15 residues. CDR3 amino acids: CASSLDRGGNTEAFF. The CDR3 DNA follows: TGTGCCAGCAGTCTAGACAGGGGCGGGAACACTGAAGCTTTCTTT.

The V gene is TRBV6-5, the J gene TRBJ2-5; 7 bases line up with TRBD2. The CDR3 has 16 residues. CDR1 is MNHEY and CDR2 is SVGAGI in the germline V gene. V lost 2 bases to trimming and J lost 2 bases; unmatched junction nucleotides: 8. CDR3 protein: CASSYGGVYGQETQYF. The CDR3 DNA sequence: TGTGCCAGCAGTTACGGGGGGGTCTACGGGCAAGAGACCCAGTACTTC.

This clone was picked up one time. The rearrangement links TRBV5-1 to TRBJ1-1, with 12 bases lining up with TRBD1. This CDR3 spans 14 amino acids. With 7 bases clipped from V and 5 bases from J, the junction kept 6 bases outside the gene matches. CDR1 and CDR2 from the germline V gene are SGHRS and YFSETQ. CDR3 nucleotide sequence: TGCGCCAGCGGGACAGGGGGCTCTGGGACTGAAGCTTTCTTT. Amino acids: CASGTGGSGTEAFF.

The rearrangement joins TRBV7-3 to TRBJ2-1; maybe TRBD2 (6 bases). The CDR3 runs to 13 residues. V gave up 4 bases and J gave up 7 bases, with 11 bases separating them. CDR1 is SGHTA and CDR2 is FQGTGA in the germline V gene. The CDR3 region is CASSSGLENEQFF. For the CDR3, the DNA is TGTGCCAGCAGCTCGGGACTGGAGAATGAGCAGTTCTTC.

This clone was seen a single time. This rearrangement joins TRBV28 to TRBJ2-7; 9 positions match TRBD1. CDR3 size: 17 residues. J gave up 2 bases and V 4 bases, and 12 bases lay outside the gene matches. Germline CDR1 and CDR2: MDHEN and SYDVKM. CDR3 bases: TGTGCCAGCAGTTCCACCGGGGTGGGACAGGGAGCCTACGAGCAGTACTTC. This translates into CASSSTGVGQGAYEQYF.

The rearrangement uses TRBV7-8 and TRBJ2-7; 9 positions agree with TRBD1. The J segment lost 5 bases and the V segment lost 5 bases, leaving 10 bases of the junction unmatched. CDR3 length: 15 residues. Looked up from germline, CDR1 is SGHVS and CDR2 is FQNEAQ. The CDR3 bases are TGTGCCAGCAGCCCCTCCCGGGACAGGGAACACGAGCAGTACTTC. It codes for CASSPSRDREHEQYF.

The chain uses TRBV30 and TRBJ2-1; 11 nucleotides agree with TRBD2. Unmatched junction bases numbered 9, after V lost 1 base and J lost 4 bases. The CDR3 is 17 residues long. Per the germline V gene, CDR1 is GTSNPN and CDR2 is SVGIG (reference sequence). In DNA form, the CDR3 reads TGTGCCTGGAGTGCCCTAAAGGGACTAGCGGAATACAATGAGCAGTTCTTC. Translated, it gives CAWSALKGLAEYNEQFF.

The gene calls are TRBV18 and TRBJ2-1, with 7 nucleotides matching TRBD1. This CDR3 is 16 amino acids long. Germline V gene sequence: CDR1 KGHSH, CDR2 LQKENI. The junction had 6 bases not matched to a gene; V was cut back by 3 bases and J by 1 base. Written as DNA, the CDR3 is TGTGCCAGCTCACCGCAAAACAGGGGATCCTACAATGAGCAGTTCTTC. Translated: CASSPQNRGSYNEQFF.

The chain recombines TRBV5-6 with TRBJ1-2; 7 nucleotides line up with TRBD1. Germline CDR1 reads SGHDT; CDR2 reads YYEEEE. V was pared by 4 bases and J by 4 bases, with 4 bases of the junction left unmatched. CDR3 size: 13 residues. The CDR3 region is CASSATGAYGYTF. The CDR3 nucleotides read TGTGCCAGCAGCGCAACAGGGGCCTATGGCTACACCTTC. The variable domain in full, with the rest retrieved from reference TRBV5-6 and TRBJ1-2, is DAGVTQSPTHLIKTRGQQVTLRCSPKSGHDTVSWYQQALGQGPQFIFQYYEEEERQRGNFPDRFSGHQFPNYSSELNVNALLLGDSALYLCASSATGAYGYTFGSGTRLTVV.

This sequence joins TRBV7-2 and TRBJ2-5, with D possibly TRBD1 on 5 matching bases. In germline, CDR1 is SGHTA, CDR2 FQGNSA. This CDR3 region has 14 residues. Deletions cut 5 bases from V and 1 base from J, with 11 bases between. Here the CDR3 DNA reads TGTGCCAGCAGCCCTCGACAGCCCCAAGAGACCCAGTACTTC. Amino acid sequence: CASSPRQPQETQYF.

In its sample, this clone was seen a few times. This chain links TRBV5-1 with TRBJ2-1; 12 bases align to TRBD2. V lost 4 bases and J lost 4; bases outside the gene matches: 6. Looked up from germline, CDR1 is SGHRS and CDR2 is YFSETQ. The CDR3 loop spans 16 amino acids. The CDR3 reads CASSPTLAGGYNEQFF. The CDR3 coding sequence is TGCGCCAGCAGCCCTACCCTAGCGGGAGGGTACAATGAGCAGTTCTTC.